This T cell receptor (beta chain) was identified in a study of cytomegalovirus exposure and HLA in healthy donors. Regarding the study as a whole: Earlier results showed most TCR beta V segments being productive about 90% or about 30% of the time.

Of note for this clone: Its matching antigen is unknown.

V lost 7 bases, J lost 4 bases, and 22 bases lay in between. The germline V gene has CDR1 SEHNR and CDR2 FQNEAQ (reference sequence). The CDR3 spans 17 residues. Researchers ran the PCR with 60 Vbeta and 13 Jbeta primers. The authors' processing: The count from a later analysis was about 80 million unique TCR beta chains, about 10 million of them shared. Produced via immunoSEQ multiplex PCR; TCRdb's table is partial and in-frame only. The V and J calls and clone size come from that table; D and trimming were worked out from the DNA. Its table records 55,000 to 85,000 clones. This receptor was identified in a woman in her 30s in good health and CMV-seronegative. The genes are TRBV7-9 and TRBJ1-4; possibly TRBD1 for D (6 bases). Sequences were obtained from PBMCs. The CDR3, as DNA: TGTGCCAGCACCCTCCGGAGTGGGGGGGCGGATAATGAAAAACTGTTTTTT. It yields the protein CASTLRSGGADNEKLFF.